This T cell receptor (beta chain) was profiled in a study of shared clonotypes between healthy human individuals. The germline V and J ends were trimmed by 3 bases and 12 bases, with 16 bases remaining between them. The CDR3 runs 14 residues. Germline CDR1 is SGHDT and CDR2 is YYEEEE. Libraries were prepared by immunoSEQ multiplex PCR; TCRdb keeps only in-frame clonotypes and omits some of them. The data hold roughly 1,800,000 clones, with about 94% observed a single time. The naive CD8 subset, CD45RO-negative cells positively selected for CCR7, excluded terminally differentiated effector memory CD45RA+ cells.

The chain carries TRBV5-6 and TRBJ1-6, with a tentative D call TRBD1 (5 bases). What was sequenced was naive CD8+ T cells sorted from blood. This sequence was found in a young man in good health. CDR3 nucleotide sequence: TGTGCCAGCAGCTCGCAGGGTTATATCGGACCCCTCCACTTT. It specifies CASSSQGYIGPLHF.